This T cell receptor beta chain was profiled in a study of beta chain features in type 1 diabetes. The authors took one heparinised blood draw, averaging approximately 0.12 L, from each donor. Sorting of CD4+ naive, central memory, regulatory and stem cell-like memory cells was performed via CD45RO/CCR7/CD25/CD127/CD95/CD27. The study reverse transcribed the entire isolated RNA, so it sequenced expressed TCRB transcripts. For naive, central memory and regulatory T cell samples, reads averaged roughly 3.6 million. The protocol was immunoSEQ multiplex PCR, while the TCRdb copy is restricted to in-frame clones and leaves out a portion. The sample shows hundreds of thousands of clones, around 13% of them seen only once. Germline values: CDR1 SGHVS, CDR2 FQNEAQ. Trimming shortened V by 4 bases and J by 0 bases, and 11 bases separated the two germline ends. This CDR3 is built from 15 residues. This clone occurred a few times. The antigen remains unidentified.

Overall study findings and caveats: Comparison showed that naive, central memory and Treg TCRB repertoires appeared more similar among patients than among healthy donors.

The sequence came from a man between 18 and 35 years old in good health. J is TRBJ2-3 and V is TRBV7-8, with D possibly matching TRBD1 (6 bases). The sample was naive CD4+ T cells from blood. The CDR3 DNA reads TGTGCCAGCAGCTCCCGGACAGACAGCACAGATACGCAGTATTTT. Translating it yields CASSSRTDSTDTQYF.